This T cell receptor (beta chain) originates from a study of blood T cell repertoires in COVID-19. Assay: immunoSEQ multiplex PCR; the TCRdb copy retains only in-frame clones and omits some. The table has under 200,000 clones, 80% to 90% seen once; the top ten hold under 5%. The CDR3 totals 14 residues. The germline V and J ends were trimmed by 6 bases and 9 bases, with 15 bases remaining between them. Germline loops: CDR1 ENHRY, CDR2 SYGVKD. This clone came up once. The sequenced sample consisted of peripheral blood. The receptor's source is a woman aged 60 to 75 who had recovered from COVID-19. The rearrangement links TRBV10-3 to TRBJ1-6; D remains ambiguous. The CDR3: CAISLDTNGSPLHF. CDR3 coding DNA: TGTGCCATCAGCCTCGACACGAACGGTTCACCCCTCCACTTT.